This note documents a single TCR beta chain sequence. Its antigen remains unknown. This CDR3 has 13 amino acids. Trimming left V 2 bases short and J 0 bases short, with 6 bases between. CDR1 and CDR2 from the germline V gene are SQVTM and ANQGSEA. This sample was included in a study of T cell responses to AZD1222 COVID-19 vaccine. Study-wide points: Spike-wide vaccine-associated CD4 TCRs dominated at 160-218 and 743-854. Following two doses of AZD1222, Spike-specific TCR breadth and depth rose. Sampling captured repertoires only after the peak T cell response.

The assay was immunoSEQ multiplex PCR, and TCRdb's table has in-frame clones only and misses some. The profile shows 250,000 or so clones, just over 90% of them singletons. The sample in question was peripheral blood, obtained on day 0 of AZD1222 vaccination. The gene calls are TRBV29-1 and TRBJ2-3; no clear D. This clonotype was sampled from an adult in good health. The CDR3 protein is CSVEQPSTDTQYF. DNA for the CDR3: TGCAGCGTTGAACAGCCTAGCACAGATACGCAGTATTTT.